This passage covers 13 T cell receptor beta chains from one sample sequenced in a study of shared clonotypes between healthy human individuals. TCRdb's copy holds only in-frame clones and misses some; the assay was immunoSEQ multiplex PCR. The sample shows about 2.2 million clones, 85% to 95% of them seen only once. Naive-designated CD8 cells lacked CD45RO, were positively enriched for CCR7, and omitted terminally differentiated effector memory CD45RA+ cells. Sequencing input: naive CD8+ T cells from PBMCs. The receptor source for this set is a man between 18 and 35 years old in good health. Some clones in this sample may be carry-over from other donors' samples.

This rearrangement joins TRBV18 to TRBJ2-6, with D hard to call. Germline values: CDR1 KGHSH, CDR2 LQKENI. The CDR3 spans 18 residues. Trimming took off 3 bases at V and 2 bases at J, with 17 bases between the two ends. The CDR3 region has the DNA TGTGCCAGCTCACCCTTCGACACAGACTTTCCTGGGGCCAACGTCCTGACTTTC. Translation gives CASSPFDTDFPGANVLTF.

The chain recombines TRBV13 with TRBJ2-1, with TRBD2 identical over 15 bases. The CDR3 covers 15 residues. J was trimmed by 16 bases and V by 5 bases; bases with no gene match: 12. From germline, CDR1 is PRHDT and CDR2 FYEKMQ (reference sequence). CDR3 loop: CASSGRTSGRAALFF. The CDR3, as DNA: TGTGCCAGCAGCGGCAGGACTAGCGGGAGGGCCGCTTTATTCTTC.

The CDR3 reads CASSWQLTRETQYF. The CDR3 DNA reads TGTGCCAGCAGCTGGCAGCTAACACGAGAGACCCAGTACTTC. The V call is TRBV5-6, the J call TRBJ2-5; D unresolved. The CDR3 totals 14 residues. Germline V CDR1 and CDR2: SGHDT, YYEEEE. V dropped 3 bases and J dropped 4 bases, with 13 bases sitting between them. Full variable domain (missing parts from reference TRBV5-6 and TRBJ2-5): DAGVTQSPTHLIKTRGQQVTLRCSPKSGHDTVSWYQQALGQGPQFIFQYYEEEERQRGNFPDRFSGHQFPNYSSELNVNALLLGDSALYLCASSWQLTRETQYFGPGTRLLVL.

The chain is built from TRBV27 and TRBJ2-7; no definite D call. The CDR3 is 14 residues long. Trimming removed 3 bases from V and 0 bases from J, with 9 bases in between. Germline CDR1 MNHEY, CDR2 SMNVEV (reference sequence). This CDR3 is CASSFTGYSYEQYF. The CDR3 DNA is TGTGCCAGCAGTTTCACGGGTTACTCCTACGAGCAGTACTTC.

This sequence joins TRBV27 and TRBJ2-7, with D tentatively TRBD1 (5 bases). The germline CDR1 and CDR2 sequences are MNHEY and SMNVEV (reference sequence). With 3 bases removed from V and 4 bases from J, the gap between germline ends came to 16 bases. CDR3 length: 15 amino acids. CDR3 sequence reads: CASSLETAYSYEQYF. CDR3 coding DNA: TGTGCCAGCAGTTTGGAGACAGCCTACTCTTACGAGCAGTACTTC.

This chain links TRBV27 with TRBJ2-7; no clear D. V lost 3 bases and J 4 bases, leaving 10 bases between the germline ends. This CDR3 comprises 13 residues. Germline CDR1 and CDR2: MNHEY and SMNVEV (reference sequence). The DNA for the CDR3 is TGTGCCAGCAGTTTGGGTGGATTTTACGAGCAGTACTTC. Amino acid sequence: CASSLGGFYEQYF.

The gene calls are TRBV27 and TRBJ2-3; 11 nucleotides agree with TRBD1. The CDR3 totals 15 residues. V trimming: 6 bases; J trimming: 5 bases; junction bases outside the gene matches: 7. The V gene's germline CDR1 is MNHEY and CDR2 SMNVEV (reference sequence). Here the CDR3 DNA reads TGTGCCAGCAGCCCCCCGGGACAGGGGGGAGATACGCAGTATTTT. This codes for CASSPPGQGGDTQYF.

The CDR3 DNA sequence: TGTGCCAGCAGTGAAATCGGGAAGGCGTTCTATGGCTACACCTTC. Residues: CASSEIGKAFYGYTF. V gene TRBV6-1 combines with J gene TRBJ1-2, with no clear D. Trimming removed 2 bases from V and 4 bases from J, with 14 bases in between. The V gene's germline CDR1 is MNHNS and CDR2 SASEGT. The CDR3 runs 15 residues.

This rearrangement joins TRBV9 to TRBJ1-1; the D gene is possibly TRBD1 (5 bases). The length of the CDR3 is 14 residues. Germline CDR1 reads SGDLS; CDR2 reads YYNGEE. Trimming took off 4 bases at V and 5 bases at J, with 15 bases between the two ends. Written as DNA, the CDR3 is TGTGCCAGCAGCCTAGGAGGGACCGCTACTGAAGCTTTCTTT. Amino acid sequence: CASSLGGTATEAFF.

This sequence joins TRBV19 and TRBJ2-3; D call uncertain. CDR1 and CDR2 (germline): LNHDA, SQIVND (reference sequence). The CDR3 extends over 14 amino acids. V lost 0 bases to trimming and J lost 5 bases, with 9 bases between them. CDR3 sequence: CASSIDAEEDTQYF. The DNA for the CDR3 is TGTGCCAGTAGTATAGACGCAGAGGAAGATACGCAGTATTTT.

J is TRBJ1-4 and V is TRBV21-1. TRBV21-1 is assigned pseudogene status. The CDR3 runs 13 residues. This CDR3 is CASSKAADEKLFF. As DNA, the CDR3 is TGTGCCAGCAGCAAGGCAGCAGATGAAAAACTGTTTTTT.

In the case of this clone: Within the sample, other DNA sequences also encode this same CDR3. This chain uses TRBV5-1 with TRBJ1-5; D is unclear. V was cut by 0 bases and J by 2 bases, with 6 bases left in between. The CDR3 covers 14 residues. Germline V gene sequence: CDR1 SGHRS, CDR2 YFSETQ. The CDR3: CASSLEGGNQPQHF. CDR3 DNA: TGCGCCAGCAGCTTGGAGGGAGGCAATCAGCCCCAGCATTTT. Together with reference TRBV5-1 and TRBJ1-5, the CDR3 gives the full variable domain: KAGVTQTPRYLIKTRGQQVTLSCSPISGHRSVSWYQQTPGQGLQFLFEYFSETQRNKGNFPGRFSGRQFSNSRSEMNVSTLELGDSALYLCASSLEGGNQPQHFGDGTRLSIL.

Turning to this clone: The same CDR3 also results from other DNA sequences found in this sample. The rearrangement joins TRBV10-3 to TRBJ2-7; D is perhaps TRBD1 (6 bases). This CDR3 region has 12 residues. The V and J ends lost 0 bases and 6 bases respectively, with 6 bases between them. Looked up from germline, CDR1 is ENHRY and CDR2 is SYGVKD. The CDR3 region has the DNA TGTGCCATCAGTGAGTCAGGGGGCGAGCAGTACTTC. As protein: CAISESGGEQYF.